This T cell receptor (beta chain) was profiled in a study of siplizumab effects on memory and regulatory T cells (dated by TCRdb to the late 2010s). About the study as a whole: The study examined how the anti-CD2 antibody siplizumab affects alloreactive T-cell subsets in allogeneic mixed lymphocyte reactions built from human PBMCs. General findings and caveats noted by the study authors: Among mappable alloreactive CD4+ clones, the Treg-derived fraction averaged around 69% with siplizumab versus roughly 25% in control reactions. Siplizumab significantly lowered the cumulative frequency of alloreactive sequences that could be traced to unstimulated CD4+ memory T cells. Greater diversity appeared to be present in unstimulated naive T cells than in memory T cells, and a substantial contribution to the alloresponse seemed to be made by naive cells. No functional confirmation was obtained for the suppressive function of proliferating Tregs from siplizumab cultures. For roughly 80-95% of proliferating CD4+ or CD8+ clones, no naive or memory phenotype could be assigned. Sequences below about 10^-5 frequency were poorly captured, so only a minor fraction of alloreactive clones could be mapped to unstimulated subsets.

Points on this clone: Which antigen it targets is not known. No base quality values were provided; no much bigger clone lies one nucleotide off.

Preparation of the library involved the immunoSEQ multiplex PCR assay. Each sample had 9 x 10^4 or so TCR templates assayed by the deep sequencing platform. Genomic DNA extracted from sorted T cells was the material used for TCRbeta CDR3 sequencing. The study's own analysis went as follows. The R programming language was used for clonal analysis of the TCRbeta CDR3 data. Alloreactive CD4+ and CD8+ clones were identified by comparing unstimulated samples to CFSE-low samples taken after the reaction. Alloreactive CD4+ clones were assigned to regulatory or non-regulatory origin by matching sequences to sorted unstimulated Treg and non-Treg repertoires. TCRdb stores this immuneACCESS table with in-frame sequences only. Part of the clones is absent; in the studies checked, under half of the shortfall reflects unresolved V genes, and no reason is known for the rest. The DNA gave D and trimming, while V, J and clone size come from that table. The sample table lists tens of thousands of clones, more than 80% of them with a count of one. The ten largest account for about two fifths of the sample.

A distance of 14 bases separates the germline ends of V and J, which lose 5 bases and 9 bases respectively. The CDR1 and CDR2 encoded by the germline V gene are KGHSH and LQKENI. The CDR3 has 14 amino acids, counting the end cysteine and phenylalanine. Just the 42-base CDR3 DNA is kept, in frame starting at base 1. Sorted unstimulated T cells and proliferating T cells recovered from mixed lymphocyte reactions were subjected to TCRbeta CDR3 sequencing. Fresh whole blood from over 8 HLA-typed healthy donors was used to isolate PBMCs. The sequenced sample consisted of CD8+ T cells sorted from blood. The sequence derives from a human donor in good health. The rearrangement combines TRBV18 with TRBJ1-6, with TRBD1 perhaps the D gene, on 6 matching bases. Here is the DNA: TGTGCCAGCTCAGACCAGGGGCCGGCTTCACCCCTCCACTTT. The encoded protein is CASSDQGPASPLHF.